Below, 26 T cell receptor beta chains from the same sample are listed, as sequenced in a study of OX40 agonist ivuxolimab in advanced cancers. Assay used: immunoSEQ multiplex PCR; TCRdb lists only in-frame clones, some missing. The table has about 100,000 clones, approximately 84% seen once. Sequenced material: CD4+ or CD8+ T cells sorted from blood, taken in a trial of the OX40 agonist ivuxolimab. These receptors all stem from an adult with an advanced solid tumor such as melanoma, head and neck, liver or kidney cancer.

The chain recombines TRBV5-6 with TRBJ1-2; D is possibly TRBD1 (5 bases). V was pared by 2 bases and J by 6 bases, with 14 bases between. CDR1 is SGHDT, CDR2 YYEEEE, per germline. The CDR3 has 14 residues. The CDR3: CASSFGADRDGYTF. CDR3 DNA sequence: TGTGCCAGCAGCTTCGGGGCGGATAGGGATGGCTACACCTTC.

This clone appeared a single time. The CDR3 loop reads CASSLNRNTQYF. As DNA, the CDR3 is TGTGCCAGCAGCTTAAATCGCAATACGCAGTATTTT. The chain carries TRBV7-9 and TRBJ2-3, with D unresolved. This CDR3 has 12 amino acids. Trimming left V 2 bases short and J 7 bases short, with 7 bases between. Germline V gives CDR1 SEHNR, CDR2 FQNEAQ (reference sequence).

DNA of the CDR3: TGTGCCAGCAGCCCACCAGGCATGGGCTTATACGAGCAGTACTTC. Protein product: CASSPPGMGLYEQYF. V and J are TRBV7-9 and TRBJ2-7; no clear D gene. CDR1 SEHNR and CDR2 FQNEAQ come from the germline V gene (reference sequence). The CDR3 extends over 15 amino acids. The V gene lost 5 bases and the J gene lost 4 bases, with 18 bases spanning the gap. Supplemented by reference TRBV7-9 and TRBJ2-7, the full variable domain reads DTGVSQNPRHKITKRGQNVTFRCDPISEHNRLYWYRQTLGQGPEFLTYFQNEAQLEKSRLLSDRFSAERPKGSFSTLEIQRTEQGDSAMYLCASSPPGMGLYEQYFGPGTRLTVT.

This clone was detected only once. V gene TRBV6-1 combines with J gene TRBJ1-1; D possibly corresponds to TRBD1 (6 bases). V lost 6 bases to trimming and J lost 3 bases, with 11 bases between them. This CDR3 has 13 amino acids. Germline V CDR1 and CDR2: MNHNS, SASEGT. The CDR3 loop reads CASRIRGHTEAFF. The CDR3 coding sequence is TGTGCCAGCAGGATCAGGGGACACACTGAAGCTTTCTTT.

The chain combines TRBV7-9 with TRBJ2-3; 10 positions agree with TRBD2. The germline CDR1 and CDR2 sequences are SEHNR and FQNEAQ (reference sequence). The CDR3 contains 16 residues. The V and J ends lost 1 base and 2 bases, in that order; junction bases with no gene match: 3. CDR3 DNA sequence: TGTGCCAGCAGCTTAGAAGCGGGAGGGCCCACAGATACGCAGTATTTT. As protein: CASSLEAGGPTDTQYF.

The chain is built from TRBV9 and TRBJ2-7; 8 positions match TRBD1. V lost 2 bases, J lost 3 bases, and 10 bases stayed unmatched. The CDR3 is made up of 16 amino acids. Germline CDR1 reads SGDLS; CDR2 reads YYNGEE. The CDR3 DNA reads TGTGCCAGCAGCGTGACTGGGGCAGGGGGCTTCTACGAGCAGTACTTC. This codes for CASSVTGAGGFYEQYF.

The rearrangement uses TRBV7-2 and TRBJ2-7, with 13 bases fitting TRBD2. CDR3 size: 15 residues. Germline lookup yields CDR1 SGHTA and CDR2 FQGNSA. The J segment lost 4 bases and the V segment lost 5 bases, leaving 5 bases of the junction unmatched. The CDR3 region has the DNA TGTGCCAGCAGCATACCGGGACTAGCGGGGTACGAGCAGTACTTC. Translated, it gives CASSIPGLAGYEQYF.

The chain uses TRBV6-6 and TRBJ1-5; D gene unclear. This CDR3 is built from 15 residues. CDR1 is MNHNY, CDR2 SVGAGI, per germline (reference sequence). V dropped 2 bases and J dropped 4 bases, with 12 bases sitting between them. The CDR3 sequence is CASSYRTSGNQPQHF. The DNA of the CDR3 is TGTGCCAGCAGTTACAGGACTTCGGGAAATCAGCCCCAGCATTTT.

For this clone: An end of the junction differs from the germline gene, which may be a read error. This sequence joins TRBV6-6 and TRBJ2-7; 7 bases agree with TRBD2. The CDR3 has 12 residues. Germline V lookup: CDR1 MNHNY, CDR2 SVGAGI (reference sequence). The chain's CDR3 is CASSSPGTTVSF. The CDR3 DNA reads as TGTGCCAGCAGTTCCCCCGGGACTACAGTGTCCTTC.

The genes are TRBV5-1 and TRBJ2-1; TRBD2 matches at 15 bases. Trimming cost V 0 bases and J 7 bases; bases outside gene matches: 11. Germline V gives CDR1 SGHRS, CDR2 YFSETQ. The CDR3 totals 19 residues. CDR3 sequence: CASSLGTGTSGRRQNEQFF. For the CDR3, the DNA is TGCGCCAGCAGCTTGGGAACCGGGACTAGCGGGAGGAGGCAGAATGAGCAGTTCTTC.

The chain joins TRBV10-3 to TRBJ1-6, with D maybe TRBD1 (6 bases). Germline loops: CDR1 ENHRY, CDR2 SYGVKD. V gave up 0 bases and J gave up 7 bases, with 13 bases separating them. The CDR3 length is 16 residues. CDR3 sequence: CAISESNGGRNSPLHF. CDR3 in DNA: TGTGCCATCAGTGAGTCGAATGGGGGGCGGAATTCACCCCTCCACTTT.

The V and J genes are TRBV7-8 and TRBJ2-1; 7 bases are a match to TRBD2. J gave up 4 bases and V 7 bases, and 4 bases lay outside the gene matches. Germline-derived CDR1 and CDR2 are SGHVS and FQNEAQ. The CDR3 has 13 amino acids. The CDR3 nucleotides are TGTGCCAGCACCGAAGCGGGGTACAATGAGCAGTTCTTC. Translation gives CASTEAGYNEQFF. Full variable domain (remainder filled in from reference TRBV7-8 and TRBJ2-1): GAGVSQSPRYKVAKRGQDVALRCDPISGHVSLFWYQQALGQGPEFLTYFQNEAQLDKSGLPSDRFFAERPEGSVSTLKIQRTQQEDSAVYLCASTEAGYNEQFFGPGTRLTVL.

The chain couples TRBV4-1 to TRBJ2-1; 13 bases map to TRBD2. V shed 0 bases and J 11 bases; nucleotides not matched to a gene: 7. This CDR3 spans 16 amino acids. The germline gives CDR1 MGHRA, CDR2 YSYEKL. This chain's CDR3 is CASSQDPGLAGIQQFF. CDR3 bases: TGCGCCAGCAGCCAAGATCCGGGACTAGCGGGAATTCAGCAGTTCTTC.

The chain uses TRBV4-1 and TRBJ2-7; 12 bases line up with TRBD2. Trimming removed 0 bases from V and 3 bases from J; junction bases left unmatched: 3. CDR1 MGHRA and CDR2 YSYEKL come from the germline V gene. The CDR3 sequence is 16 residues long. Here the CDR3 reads CASSQDSLAGGYEQYF. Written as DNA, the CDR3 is TGCGCCAGCAGCCAAGATTCACTAGCGGGGGGCTACGAGCAGTACTTC.

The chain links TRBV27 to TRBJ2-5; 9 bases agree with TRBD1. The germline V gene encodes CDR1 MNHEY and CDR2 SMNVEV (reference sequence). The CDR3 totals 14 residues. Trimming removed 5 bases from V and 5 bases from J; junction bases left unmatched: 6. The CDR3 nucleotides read TGTGCCAGCAGTGCCACAGGGGGCGGGGAGACCCAGTACTTC. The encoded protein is CASSATGGGETQYF.

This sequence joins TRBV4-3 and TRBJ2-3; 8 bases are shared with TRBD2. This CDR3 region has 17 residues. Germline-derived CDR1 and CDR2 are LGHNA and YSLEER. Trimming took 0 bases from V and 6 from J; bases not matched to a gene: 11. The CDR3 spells CASSQDKAGGSGDTQYF. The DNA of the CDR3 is TGCGCCAGCAGCCAAGACAAGGCGGGGGGATCAGGGGATACGCAGTATTTT.

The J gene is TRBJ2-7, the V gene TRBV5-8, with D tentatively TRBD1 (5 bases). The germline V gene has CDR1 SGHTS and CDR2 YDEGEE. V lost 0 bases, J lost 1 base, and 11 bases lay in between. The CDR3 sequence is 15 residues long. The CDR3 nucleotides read TGTGCCAGCAGCTTGGCGCCAGGGATTTCCTACGAGCAGTACTTC. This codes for CASSLAPGISYEQYF.

The CDR3 nucleotides are TGTGCCAGTAGTAATGGGGGCAGAGGTAATCAGCCCCAGCATTTT. Its translation is CASSNGGRGNQPQHF. The rearrangement uses TRBV19 and TRBJ1-5, with D possibly being TRBD1 (6 bases). The CDR3 sequence is 15 residues long. Between the trimmed V and J ends, which lost 4 bases and 4 bases, there was a span of 14 bases. CDR1 and CDR2 (germline): LNHDA, SQIVND (reference sequence).

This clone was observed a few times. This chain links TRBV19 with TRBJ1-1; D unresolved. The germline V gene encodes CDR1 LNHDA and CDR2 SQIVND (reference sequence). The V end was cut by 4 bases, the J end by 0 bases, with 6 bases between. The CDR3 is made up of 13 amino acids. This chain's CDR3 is CASSTEMNTEAFF. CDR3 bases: TGTGCCAGTAGTACAGAAATGAACACTGAAGCTTTCTTT.

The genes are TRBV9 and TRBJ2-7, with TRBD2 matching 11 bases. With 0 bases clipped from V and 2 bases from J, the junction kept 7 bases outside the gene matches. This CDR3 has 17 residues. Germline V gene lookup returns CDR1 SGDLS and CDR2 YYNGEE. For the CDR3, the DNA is TGTGCCAGCAGCGTAGGTAGCGGGAGGGCCACTACCTACGAGCAGTACTTC. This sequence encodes CASSVGSGRATTYEQYF.

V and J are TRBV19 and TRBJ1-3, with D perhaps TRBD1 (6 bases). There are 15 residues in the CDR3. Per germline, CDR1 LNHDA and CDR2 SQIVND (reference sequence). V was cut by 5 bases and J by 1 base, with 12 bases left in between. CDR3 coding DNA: TGTGCCAGTAGTCCCAAAACAGGGTCTGGAAACACCATATATTTT. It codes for CASSPKTGSGNTIYF. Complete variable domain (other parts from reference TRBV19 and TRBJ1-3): DGGITQSPKYLFRKEGQNVTLSCEQNLNHDAMYWYRQDPGQGLRLIYYSQIVNDFQKGDIAEGYSVSREKKESFPLTVTSAQKNPTAFYLCASSPKTGSGNTIYFGEGSWLTVV.

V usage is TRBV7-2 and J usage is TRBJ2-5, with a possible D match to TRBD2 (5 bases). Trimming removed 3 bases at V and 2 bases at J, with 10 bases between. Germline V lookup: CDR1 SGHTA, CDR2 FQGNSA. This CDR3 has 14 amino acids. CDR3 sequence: CASSFLGGQETQYF. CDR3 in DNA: TGTGCCAGCAGCTTCTTGGGCGGGCAAGAGACCCAGTACTTC.

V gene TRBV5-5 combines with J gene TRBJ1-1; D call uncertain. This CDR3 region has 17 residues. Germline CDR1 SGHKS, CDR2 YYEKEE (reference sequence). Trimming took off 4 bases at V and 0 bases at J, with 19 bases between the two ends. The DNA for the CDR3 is TGTGCCAGCAGCGTTTGGCCAGTAAGAGCCGTGAACACTGAAGCTTTCTTT. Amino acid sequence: CASSVWPVRAVNTEAFF.

The DNA for the CDR3 is TGTGCCAGCAGTTCCCAAGCGGGACCAGCCGGGGAGCTGTTTTTT. Residues: CASSSQAGPAGELFF. This sequence joins TRBV6-5 and TRBJ2-2; 7 bases fit TRBD2. The V gene end was trimmed by 4 bases and the J gene end by 6 bases; junction bases not matched to a gene: 8. CDR1 and CDR2 (germline): MNHEY, SVGAGI. This CDR3 comprises 15 residues.

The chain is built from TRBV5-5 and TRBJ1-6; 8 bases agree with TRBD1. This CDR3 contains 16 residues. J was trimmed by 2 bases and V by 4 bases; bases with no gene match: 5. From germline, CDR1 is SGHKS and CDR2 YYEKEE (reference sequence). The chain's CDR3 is CASSTRGRAYNSPLHF. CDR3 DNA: TGTGCCAGCAGCACCAGGGGGCGCGCCTATAATTCACCCCTCCACTTT.

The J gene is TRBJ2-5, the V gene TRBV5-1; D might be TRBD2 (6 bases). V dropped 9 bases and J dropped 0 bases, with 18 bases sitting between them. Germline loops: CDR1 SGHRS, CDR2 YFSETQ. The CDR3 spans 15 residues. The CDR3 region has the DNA TGCGCCACCACCACCGGGACTTCGAACCAAGAGACCCAGTACTTC. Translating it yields CATTTGTSNQETQYF.